Listed here are 20 T cell receptor beta chains from one sample, sequenced in a study of T cell clones after liver transplantation (dated 2019 in TCRdb). Library preparation employed the immunoSEQ multiplex PCR assay. Held by TCRdb, this immuneACCESS table contains in-frame sequences only and omits some clones. Under half of the omission traces to an unresolved V gene where checked; the cause of the rest is unknown. The sample table lists 50,000 or so clones, 65% to 80% of them with a count of one. The ten largest clones represent about 10% of the sample. Sequenced here: CD4+ T cells from blood, sampled 52 to 60 months after liver transplant. The receptors derive from a human patient who received a liver transplant. Because of the transplant, the T cells may be the graft donor's rather than the patient's own.

V and J are TRBV4-1 and TRBJ1-2; D is perhaps TRBD1 (5 bases). There are 16 residues in the CDR3. Germline-derived CDR1 and CDR2 are MGHRA and YSYEKL. V dropped 0 bases and J dropped 4 bases, with 15 bases sitting between them. CDR3 DNA sequence: TGCGCCAGCAGCCAAGATAGGGGCAGTTCCGTCTATGGCTACACCTTC. Residues: CASSQDRGSSVYGYTF.

The chain combines TRBV6-1 with TRBJ1-2; D is undetermined. Trimming left V 2 bases short and J 4 bases short, with 11 bases between. Germline CDR1 and CDR2: MNHNS and SASEGT. This CDR3 region has 14 residues. The CDR3 sequence: CASSEIDQVYGYTF. CDR3 bases: TGTGCCAGCAGTGAAATTGATCAAGTCTATGGCTACACCTTC.

The V call is TRBV19, the J call TRBJ2-7; D remains unclear. Germline-derived CDR1 and CDR2 are LNHDA and SQIVND (reference sequence). The CDR3 has 14 amino acids. Trimming left V 3 bases short and J 0 bases short, with 9 bases between. The CDR3 here is CASSMAGPSYEQYF. The CDR3 bases are TGTGCCAGTAGTATGGCAGGCCCCTCCTACGAGCAGTACTTC.

V and J are TRBV4-2 and TRBJ2-3; 8 positions agree with TRBD2. Germline CDR1 reads LGHNA; CDR2 reads YNFKEQ. The CDR3 consists of 18 residues. The junction had 10 bases not matched to a gene; V was cut back by 2 bases and J by 0 bases. CDR3 sequence reads: CASSQWPRRLASTDTQYF. CDR3 coding DNA: TGTGCCAGCAGCCAATGGCCTCGGAGACTAGCGAGCACAGATACGCAGTATTTT.

This sequence joins TRBV27 and TRBJ2-2, with D unclear. Germline V gives CDR1 MNHEY, CDR2 SMNVEV (reference sequence). Trimming removed 7 bases at V and 0 bases at J, with 9 bases between. The CDR3 spans 14 residues. The chain's CDR3 is CASTPDPNTGELFF. The CDR3 DNA reads TGTGCCAGCACCCCGGACCCGAACACCGGGGAGCTGTTTTTT.

The chain is built from TRBV28 and TRBJ1-6, with D possibly being TRBD1 (6 bases). V dropped 5 bases and J dropped 6 bases, with 14 bases sitting between them. Germline V gene data show CDR1 as MDHEN and CDR2 as SYDVKM. This CDR3 has 15 amino acids. CDR3 in amino acids: CASSEPGHLNSPLHF. CDR3 DNA: TGTGCCAGCAGTGAACCGGGACACCTTAATTCACCCCTCCACTTT.

The J gene is TRBJ1-6, the V gene TRBV6-5; D ambiguous. Germline values: CDR1 MNHEY, CDR2 SVGAGI. CDR3 size: 16 residues. Trimming removed 0 bases at V and 10 bases at J, with 16 bases between. The CDR3 sequence is CASSYSTGIVLSPLHF. The CDR3 DNA reads TGTGCCAGCAGTTACTCGACGGGAATCGTCCTGTCACCCCTCCACTTT.

The V and J genes are TRBV18 and TRBJ2-7; no firm D call. The germline CDR1 and CDR2 sequences are KGHSH and LQKENI. This CDR3 contains 12 residues. V was pared by 3 bases and J by 10 bases, with 13 bases between. The DNA of the CDR3 is TGTGCCAGCTCACCCCCTTACAGAAATCAGTACTTC. Its translation is CASSPPYRNQYF.

The V and J genes are TRBV5-6 and TRBJ1-6; 8 bases fit TRBD1. Germline V gene data show CDR1 as SGHDT and CDR2 as YYEEEE. The trim removed 4 bases at V and 10 bases at J, leaving 7 bases unmatched. CDR3 length: 14 residues. This CDR3 reads CASSLTGGDSPLHF. The CDR3 bases are TGTGCCAGCAGCCTTACAGGGGGAGACTCACCCCTCCACTTT.

This clone was seen a few times. The genes are TRBV6-1 and TRBJ2-2, with D possibly called TRBD1 or TRBD2 (5 bases each). CDR1 is MNHNS, CDR2 SASEGT, per germline. The CDR3 is 13 amino acids. V lost 0 bases, J lost 9 bases, and 8 bases lay in between. CDR3 loop: CASSEAGDRELFF. CDR3 DNA sequence: TGTGCCAGCAGTGAAGCGGGGGACCGGGAGCTGTTTTTT.

This chain uses TRBV28 with TRBJ1-1; D gene uncertain. Germline CDR1 reads MDHEN; CDR2 reads SYDVKM. Between the trimmed V and J ends, which lost 2 bases and 0 bases, there was a span of 7 bases. The length of the CDR3 is 14 residues. Here the CDR3 DNA reads TGTGCCAGCAGTTTAAGGCGGCTGAACACTGAAGCTTTCTTT. Translation gives CASSLRRLNTEAFF. Variable domain in full (rest from reference TRBV28 and TRBJ1-1): DVKVTQSSRYLVKRTGEKVFLECVQDMDHENMFWYRQDPGLGLRLIYFSYDVKMKEKGDIPEGYSVSREKKERFSLILESASTNQTSMYLCASSLRRLNTEAFFGQGTRLTVV.

This clone was counted a few times. The rearrangement joins TRBV7-3 to TRBJ2-2; no clear D. The germline gives CDR1 SGHTA, CDR2 FQGTGA. The germline V and J ends were trimmed by 4 bases and 4 bases, with 10 bases remaining between them. The CDR3 is 14 amino acids. The CDR3: CASSSVPSTGELFF. The DNA for the CDR3 is TGTGCCAGCAGCTCAGTACCGAGCACCGGGGAGCTGTTTTTT.

The chain links TRBV2 to TRBJ2-2; the D call may be TRBD1 or TRBD2 (6 bases each). Trimming took 1 base from V and 4 from J, leaving 22 bases between them. CDR1 SNHLY and CDR2 FYNNEI come from the germline V gene. This CDR3 region has 19 residues. CDR3 coding DNA: TGTGCCAGCAGTGAAGAGGACTACCGCTGGGGGCTTTTCACCGGGGAGCTGTTTTTT. It encodes CASSEEDYRWGLFTGELFF.

CDR3 DNA sequence: TGTGCCAGCAGCCAATATGATGAGCAGTTCTTC. Translated: CASSQYDEQFF. The V and J genes are TRBV14 and TRBJ2-1; D unresolved. The length of the CDR3 is 11 residues. Trimming took off 2 bases at V and 8 bases at J, with 4 bases between the two ends. Germline-derived CDR1 and CDR2 are SGHDN and FVKESK.

A few counts support this clone. This chain uses TRBV5-5 with TRBJ2-3, with a weak D call TRBD1 (6 bases). The CDR3 sequence is 16 residues long. Trimming took off 5 bases at V and 0 bases at J, with 16 bases between the two ends. Germline CDR1 SGHKS, CDR2 YYEKEE (reference sequence). CDR3 DNA sequence: TGTGCCAGCAGGGCAGGGGCATTCCCTAGCACAGATACGCAGTATTTT. Its translation: CASRAGAFPSTDTQYF.

This sequence joins TRBV19 and TRBJ2-2, with D maybe TRBD2 (5 bases). Per germline, CDR1 LNHDA and CDR2 SQIVND (reference sequence). Trimming left V 1 base short and J 3 bases short, with 9 bases between. There are 15 residues in the CDR3. The CDR3 nucleotides read TGTGCCAGTAGTATAGCGGGGTCGGACACCGGGGAGCTGTTTTTT. It translates to CASSIAGSDTGELFF.

The V call is TRBV11-3, the J call TRBJ2-7; D not resolved. Germline assignment: CDR1 SGHNT and CDR2 YENEEA. Trimming shortened V by 6 bases and J by 3 bases, and 12 bases separated the two germline ends. The CDR3 extends over 13 amino acids. Written as DNA, the CDR3 is TGTGCCAGCAGTTCCCGCGGCAACTACGAGCAGTACTTC. Encoded protein: CASSSRGNYEQYF.

The V and J genes are TRBV18 and TRBJ1-3, with TRBD1 matching 10 bases. The germline CDR1 and CDR2 sequences are KGHSH and LQKENI. V lost 0 bases, J lost 2 bases, and 1 base stayed unmatched. The CDR3 is 16 amino acids. CDR3 nucleotides: TGTGCCAGCTCACCACCGGGACAGGGGCCTGGAAACACCATATATTTT. This translates into CASSPPGQGPGNTIYF.

The V call is TRBV9, the J call TRBJ1-1; 10 bases agree with TRBD1. Germline CDR1 reads SGDLS; CDR2 reads YYNGEE. The trim removed 4 bases at V and 1 base at J, leaving 4 bases unmatched. The length of the CDR3 is 15 residues. This CDR3 is CASSLRTGGNTEAFF. CDR3 bases: TGTGCCAGCAGCCTGAGGACAGGGGGGAACACTGAAGCTTTCTTT.

The chain couples TRBV7-9 to TRBJ1-2, with TRBD1 matching 7 bases. After removal of 2 bases from V and 8 bases from J, the junction contained 5 bases not matched to a gene. The CDR3 sequence is 13 residues long. Germline V gene lookup returns CDR1 SEHNR and CDR2 FQNEAQ (reference sequence). The CDR3 nucleotides are TGTGCCAGCAGCTTACGGACAGGCGGCGGCTACACCTTC. Its translation is CASSLRTGGGYTF.